A selection of T cell receptor beta chains follows, all from one sample in a study of graft-versus-host responses after intestinal transplantation. Sequencing was performed with immunoSEQ multiplex PCR; in TCRdb, only in-frame clones are kept and a portion is missing. The top ten clones hold 15% to 20% of a sample with about 97,000 clones, approximately 90% of them seen once. Sequenced material: PBMCs, taken about 440 days after intestinal transplant. Source of these receptors: a human patient who received an intestinal transplant, so some T cells may come from the graft donor. The CDR3 runs from the conserved cysteine through the conserved F or W. A D gene is named only where the DNA matches it firmly. Where a row states a size, it is once, few, many or the class of an expanded clone; other rows omit it.

d_call j_call clone_size v_call cdr3_length cdr3_aa cdr3_nt
- TRBJ2-3 - TRBV7-8 12 CASSFVGDTQYF TGTGCCAGCAGCTTCGTGGGAGATACGCAGTATTTT
TRBD1 TRBJ2-3 - TRBV6-5 16 CASSYSGQGNTDTQYF TGTGCCAGCAGTTACTCGGGACAGGGGAACACAGATACGCAGTATTTT
- TRBJ1-4 - TRBV2 11 CATPSGKKLFF TGTGCCACCCCATCCGGGAAAAAACTGTTTTTT
- TRBJ1-6 once TRBV5-6 14 CASSPTGPNSPLHF TGTGCCAGCAGCCCGACAGGTCCCAATTCACCCCTCCACTTT
- TRBJ1-6 once TRBV23-1 10 CASSQPCIDF TGCGCCAGCAGTCAACCGTGTATCGACTTT
- TRBJ1-6 - TRBV6-5 14 CASGSDLYNSPLHF TGTGCCAGCGGCTCGGACCTTTATAATTCACCCCTCCACTTT
- TRBJ2-7 - TRBV14 13 CASSQADYYEQYF TGTGCCAGCAGCCAAGCCGACTATTACGAGCAGTACTTC
TRBD1 TRBJ2-3 - TRBV5-6 15 CASSLGDSPADTQYF TGTGCCAGCAGCTTGGGGGACAGTCCCGCAGATACGCAGTATTTT
- TRBJ2-3 - TRBV27 12 CASSLGGDTQYF TGTGCCAGCAGCCTTGGTGGGGATACGCAGTATTTT
TRBD1 TRBJ1-1 - TRBV19 14 CASTWTGANTEAFF TGTGCCAGTACCTGGACAGGAGCCAACACTGAAGCTTTCTTT
- TRBJ2-2 - TRBV2 10 CASSVGELFF TGTGCCAGCAGTGTCGGGGAGCTGTTTTTT
- TRBJ1-5 - TRBV19 15 CASSSQAGANQPQHF TGTGCCAGTAGTTCCCAGGCGGGAGCCAATCAGCCCCAGCATTTT
- TRBJ1-5 - TRBV10-2 15 CASSGMGGGNQPQHF TGCGCCAGCAGTGGGATGGGGGGCGGCAATCAGCCCCAGCATTTT
- TRBJ2-5 - TRBV7-9 16 CASSLAGTVAQETQYF TGTGCCAGCAGCTTAGCGGGAACCGTAGCCCAAGAGACCCAGTACTTC
- TRBJ2-3 - TRBV7-9 16 CASSFGGAGGADTQYF TGTGCCAGCAGCTTTGGGGGAGCGGGCGGCGCAGATACGCAGTATTTT
- TRBJ1-1 - TRBV7-9 13 CASSLQGYTEAFF TGTGCCAGCAGCTTACAGGGTTACACTGAAGCTTTCTTT
- TRBJ2-5 - TRBV7-8 14 CASSPRGLQETQYF TGTGCCAGCAGCCCCCGGGGGCTCCAAGAGACCCAGTACTTC
TRBD2 TRBJ2-3 - TRBV5-1 15 CASSWTSGVTDTQYF TGCGCCAGCAGCTGGACTAGCGGGGTTACAGATACGCAGTATTTT
- TRBJ1-1 - TRBV5-6 13 CASAQGAKTEAFF TGTGCCAGCGCACAGGGTGCAAAGACTGAAGCTTTCTTT
TRBD1 TRBJ1-2 - TRBV7-2 15 CASSYKGQANYGYTF TGTGCCAGCAGCTACAAAGGACAGGCCAACTATGGCTACACCTTC
- TRBJ1-2 - TRBV12-5 15 CASGLALLEPYGYTF TGTGCTAGTGGTTTGGCCTTACTAGAGCCCTATGGCTACACCTTC
TRBD2 TRBJ2-5 - TRBV10-3 13 CAISRAGFETQYF TGTGCCATCAGTAGAGCGGGATTTGAGACCCAGTACTTC
TRBD2 TRBJ2-3 - TRBV6-4 14 CASSGGGETDTQYF TGTGCCAGCTCTGGCGGGGGGGAGACAGATACGCAGTATTTT
- TRBJ2-2 - TRBV9 13 CASSVEAGGELFF TGTGCCAGCAGCGTGGAGGCCGGCGGGGAGCTGTTTTTT
TRBD1 TRBJ2-7 - TRBV5-1 17 CASSWRDRSLSPYEQYF TGCGCCAGCAGCTGGCGGGACAGGTCCCTTAGCCCCTACGAGCAGTACTTC
TRBD1 TRBJ1-3 once TRBV9 18 CASSVGPGQGPSGNTIYF TGTGCCAGCAGCGTAGGTCCAGGACAGGGGCCCTCCGGAAACACCATATATTTT
TRBD1 TRBJ1-3 - TRBV4-1 16 CASSPEGQVGGNTIYF TGCGCCAGCAGCCCAGAGGGACAGGTTGGTGGAAACACCATATATTTT
- TRBJ2-2 - TRBV7-9 15 CASSNGQTNTGELFF TGTGCCAGCAGCAACGGACAGACGAACACCGGGGAGCTGTTTTTT
- TRBJ2-7 - TRBV5-1 15 CASSSGTAGSYEQYF TGCGCCAGCAGCTCCGGGACAGCGGGGTCCTACGAGCAGTACTTC
TRBD2 TRBJ2-3 - TRBV25-1 17 CASSEFPGGLGTDTQYF TGTGCCAGCAGTGAATTTCCGGGGGGGCTGGGCACAGATACGCAGTATTTT
TRBD1 TRBJ2-7 - TRBV6-5 13 CASSKDRAYEQYF TGTGCCAGCAGTAAAGACAGGGCCTACGAGCAGTACTTC
- TRBJ1-4 few TRBV14 14 CASSPGPTNEKLFF TGTGCCAGCAGCCCAGGGCCAACTAATGAAAAACTGTTTTTT
- TRBJ1-6 - TRBV5-5 13 CASSLDSGAPLHF TGTGCCAGCAGCCTGGATTCAGGGGCGCCCCTCCACTTT
- TRBJ2-2 - TRBV7-9 14 CASSLRDTLGELFF TGTGCCAGCAGCCTCCGGGACACGTTGGGGGAGCTGTTTTTT
TRBD2 TRBJ2-5 - TRBV4-2 16 CASSPDTAGGQETQYF TGTGCCAGCAGCCCTGATACGGCGGGGGGCCAAGAGACCCAGTACTTC
- TRBJ1-4 - TRBV9 15 CASSVGGRPNEKLFF TGTGCCAGCAGCGTAGGTGGCAGACCAAATGAAAAACTGTTTTTT
- TRBJ1-2 medium-sized TRBV6-4 13 CASSDSNNGIYTF TGTGCCAGCAGTGACTCGAATAACGGGATCTACACCTTC
- TRBJ2-5 - TRBV5-1 12 CASSFPQETQYF TGCGCCAGCAGCTTTCCTCAAGAGACCCAGTACTTC
- TRBJ1-2 - TRBV7-9 13 CASSLVIGNGYTF TGTGCCAGCAGCTTAGTGATAGGAAATGGCTACACCTTC
- TRBJ2-1 - TRBV5-4 13 CASSLAHGDEQFF TGTGCCAGCAGCTTGGCCCATGGGGATGAGCAGTTCTTC
- TRBJ2-3 - TRBV27 15 CASKLTGPLTDTQYF TGTGCCAGCAAGCTGACAGGACCCCTGACAGATACGCAGTATTTT
TRBD1 TRBJ2-7 - TRBV4-1 14 CASSPGQSRREQYF TGCGCCAGCAGCCCGGGACAGTCGAGAAGGGAGCAGTACTTC
TRBD2 TRBJ2-1 - TRBV2 13 CASRPDEREEQFF TGTGCCAGCCGCCCCGACGAGCGGGAGGAGCAGTTCTTC
- TRBJ1-2 - TRBV19 11 CASSTGYGYTF TGTGCCAGTAGTACCGGCTATGGCTACACCTTC
TRBD2 TRBJ2-1 - TRBV15 19 CATSRGTSGGAPLGNEQFF TGTGCCACCAGCAGAGGGACTAGCGGGGGGGCCCCCTTGGGGAATGAGCAGTTCTTC
- TRBJ1-1 - TRBV18 13 CASSPPSVPEAFF TGTGCCAGCTCACCTCCGTCGGTTCCCGAAGCTTTCTTT
- TRBJ2-3 - TRBV4-1 16 CASSQGFQEGTDTQYF TGCGCCAGCAGCCAAGGTTTTCAGGAGGGCACAGATACGCAGTATTTT
- TRBJ2-1 - TRBV2 12 CASSERAHEQFF TGTGCCAGCAGTGAACGGGCCCATGAGCAGTTCTTC